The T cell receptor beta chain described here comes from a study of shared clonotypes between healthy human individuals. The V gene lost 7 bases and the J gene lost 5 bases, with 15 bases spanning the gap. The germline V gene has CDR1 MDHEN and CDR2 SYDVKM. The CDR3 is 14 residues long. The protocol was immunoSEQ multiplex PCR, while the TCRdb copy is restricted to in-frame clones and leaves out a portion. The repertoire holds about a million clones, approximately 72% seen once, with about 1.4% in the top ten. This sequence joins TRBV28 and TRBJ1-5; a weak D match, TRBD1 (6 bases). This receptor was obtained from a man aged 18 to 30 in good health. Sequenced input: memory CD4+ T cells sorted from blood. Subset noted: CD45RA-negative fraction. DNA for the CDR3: TGTGCCAGCAAGACCCGGGACACTTATCAGCCCCAGCATTTT. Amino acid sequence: CASKTRDTYQPQHF.